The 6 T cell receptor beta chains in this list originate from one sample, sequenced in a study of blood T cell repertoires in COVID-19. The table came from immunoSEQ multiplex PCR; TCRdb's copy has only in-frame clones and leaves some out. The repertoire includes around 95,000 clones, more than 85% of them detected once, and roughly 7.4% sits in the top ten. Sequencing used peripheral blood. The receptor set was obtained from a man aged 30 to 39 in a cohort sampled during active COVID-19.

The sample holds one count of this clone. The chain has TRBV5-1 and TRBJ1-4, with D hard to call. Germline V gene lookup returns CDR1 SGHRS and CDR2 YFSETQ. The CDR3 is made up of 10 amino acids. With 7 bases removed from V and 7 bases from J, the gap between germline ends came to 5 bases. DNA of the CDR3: TGCGCCAGCTCCAGTGAAAAACTGTTTTTT. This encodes CASSSEKLFF.

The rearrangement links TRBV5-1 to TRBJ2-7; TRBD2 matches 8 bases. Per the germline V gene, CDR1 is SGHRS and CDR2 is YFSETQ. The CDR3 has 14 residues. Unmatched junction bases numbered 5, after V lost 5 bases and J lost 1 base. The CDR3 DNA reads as TGCGCCAGCAGTGACGGGGGGGCGTCCTACGAGCAGTACTTC. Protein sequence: CASSDGGASYEQYF.

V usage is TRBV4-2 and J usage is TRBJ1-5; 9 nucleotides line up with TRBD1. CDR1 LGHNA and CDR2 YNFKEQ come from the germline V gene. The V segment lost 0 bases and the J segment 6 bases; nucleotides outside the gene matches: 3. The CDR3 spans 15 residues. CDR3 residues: CASSQEVTGGQPQHF. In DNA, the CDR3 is TGTGCCAGCAGCCAAGAGGTGACAGGGGGTCAGCCCCAGCATTTT.

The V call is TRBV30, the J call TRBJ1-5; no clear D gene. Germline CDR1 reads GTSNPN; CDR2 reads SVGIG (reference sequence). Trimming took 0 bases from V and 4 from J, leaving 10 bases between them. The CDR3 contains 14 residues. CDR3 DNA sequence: TGTGCCTGGAGTGTAAAACAGAAAAATCAGCCCCAGCATTTT. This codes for CAWSVKQKNQPQHF.

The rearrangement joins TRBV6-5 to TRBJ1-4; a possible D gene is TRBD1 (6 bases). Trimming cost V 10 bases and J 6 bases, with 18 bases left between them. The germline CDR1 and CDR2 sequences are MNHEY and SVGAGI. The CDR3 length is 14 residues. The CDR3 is CATRDRGYHEKLFF. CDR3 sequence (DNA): TGTGCCACTAGGGATAGGGGGTATCATGAAAAACTGTTTTTT.

In nucleotides, the CDR3 is TGTGCCAGCAGTTTACAGGGGAATAGCAATCAGCCCCAGCATTTT. As protein: CASSLQGNSNQPQHF. The chain joins TRBV6-2 or TRBV6-3 to TRBJ1-5; TRBD1 aligns across 7 bases. With 4 bases clipped from V and 0 bases from J, the junction kept 3 bases outside the gene matches. The CDR3 runs to 15 residues. Germline V gene data show CDR1 as MNHEY and CDR2 as SVGEGT.